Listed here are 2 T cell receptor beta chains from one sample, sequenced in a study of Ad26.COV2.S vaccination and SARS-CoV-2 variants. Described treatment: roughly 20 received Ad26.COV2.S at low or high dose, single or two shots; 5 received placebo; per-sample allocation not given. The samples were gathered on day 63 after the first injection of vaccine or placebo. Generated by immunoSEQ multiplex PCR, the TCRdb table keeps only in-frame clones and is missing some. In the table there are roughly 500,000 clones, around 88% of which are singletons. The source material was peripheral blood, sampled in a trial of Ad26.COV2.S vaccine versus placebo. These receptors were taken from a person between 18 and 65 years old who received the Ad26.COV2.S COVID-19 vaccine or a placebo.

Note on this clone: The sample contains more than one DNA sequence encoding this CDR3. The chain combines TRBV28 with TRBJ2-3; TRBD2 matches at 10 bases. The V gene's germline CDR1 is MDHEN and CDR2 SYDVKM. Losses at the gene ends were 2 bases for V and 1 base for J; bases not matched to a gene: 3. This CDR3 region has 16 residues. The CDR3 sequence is CASSLPLAGGTDTQYF. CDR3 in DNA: TGTGCCAGCAGTTTACCGCTAGCGGGAGGCACAGATACGCAGTATTTT.

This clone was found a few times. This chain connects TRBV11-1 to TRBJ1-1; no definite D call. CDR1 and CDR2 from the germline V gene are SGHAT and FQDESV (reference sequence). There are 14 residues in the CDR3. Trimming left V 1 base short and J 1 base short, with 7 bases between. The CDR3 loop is CASSLEWENTEAFF. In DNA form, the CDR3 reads TGTGCCAGCAGCTTAGAATGGGAGAACACTGAAGCTTTCTTT.